The present T cell receptor beta chain was sequenced within a study of shared clonotypes between healthy human individuals. The V gene's germline CDR1 is SNHLY and CDR2 FYNNEI. This CDR3 has 11 residues. The V and J ends lost 7 bases and 6 bases respectively, with 10 bases between them. Genomic DNA belonging to each subset was distributed in equal measure over several immunoSEQ plates. Replicate PCRs run on sorted subsets employed roughly 180 ng DNA, tens of thousands of T cell genomes. Only in-frame clones appear in the TCRdb table, and some are missing; sequencing was by immunoSEQ multiplex PCR. Here the sample spans 2 million to 2.5 million clones, roughly 93% being singletons.

The TCR comes from a man younger than 35 in good health. Some clones in this sample may be carry-over from other donors' samples. The sequencing input was naive CD4+ T cells from PBMCs. The subset is: CD45RA+ positively selected. V and J are TRBV2 and TRBJ2-7; D is unresolved. CDR3 coding DNA: TGTGCCAGCATAAGGGATAGCGAGCAGTACTTC. Translated: CASIRDSEQYF. The full variable domain, completed using reference TRBV2 and TRBJ2-7, is EPEVTQTPSHQVTQMGQEVILRCVPISNHLYFYWYRQILGQKVEFLVSFYNNEISEKSEIFDDQFSVERPDGSNFTLKIRSTKLEDSAMYFCASIRDSEQYFGPGTRLTVT.